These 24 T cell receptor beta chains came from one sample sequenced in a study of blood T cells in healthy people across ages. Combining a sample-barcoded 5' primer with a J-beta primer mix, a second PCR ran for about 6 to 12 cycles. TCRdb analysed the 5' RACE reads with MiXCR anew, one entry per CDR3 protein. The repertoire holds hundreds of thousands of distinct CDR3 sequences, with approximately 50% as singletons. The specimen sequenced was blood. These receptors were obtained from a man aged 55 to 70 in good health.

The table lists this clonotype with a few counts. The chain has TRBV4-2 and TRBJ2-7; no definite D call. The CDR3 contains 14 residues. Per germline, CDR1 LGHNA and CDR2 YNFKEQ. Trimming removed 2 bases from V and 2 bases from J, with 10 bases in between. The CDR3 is CASSQPFRTYEQYF. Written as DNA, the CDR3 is TGTGCCAGCAGCCAACCCTTTAGGACCTACGAGCAGTACTTC.

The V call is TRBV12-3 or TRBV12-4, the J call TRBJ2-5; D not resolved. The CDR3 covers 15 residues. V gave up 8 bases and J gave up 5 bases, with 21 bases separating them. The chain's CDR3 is CASGSLRQVGETQYF. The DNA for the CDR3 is TGTGCCAGCGGCAGCCTGAGGCAGGTCGGGGAGACCCAGTACTTC.

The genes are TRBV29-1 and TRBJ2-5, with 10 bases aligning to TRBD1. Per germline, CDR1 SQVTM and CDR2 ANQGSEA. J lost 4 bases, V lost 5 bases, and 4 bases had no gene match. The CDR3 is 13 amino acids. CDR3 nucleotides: TGCAGCGTTCCGGGACAGGGGACAGAGACCCAGTACTTC. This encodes CSVPGQGTETQYF.

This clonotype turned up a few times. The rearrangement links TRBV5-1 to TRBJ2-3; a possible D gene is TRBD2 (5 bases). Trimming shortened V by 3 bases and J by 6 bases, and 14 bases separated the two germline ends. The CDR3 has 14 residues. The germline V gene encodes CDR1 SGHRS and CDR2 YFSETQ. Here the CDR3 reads CASSWETSADTQYF. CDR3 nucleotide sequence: TGCGCCAGCAGCTGGGAGACAAGCGCGGATACGCAGTATTTT.

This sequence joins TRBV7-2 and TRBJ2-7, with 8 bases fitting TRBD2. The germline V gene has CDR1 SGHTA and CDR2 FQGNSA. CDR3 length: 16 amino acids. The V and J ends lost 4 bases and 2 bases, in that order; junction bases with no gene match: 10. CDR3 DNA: TGTGCCAGCAGCTCCTGGACTAGCAGAACCCCCTACGAGCAGTACTTC. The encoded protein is CASSSWTSRTPYEQYF.

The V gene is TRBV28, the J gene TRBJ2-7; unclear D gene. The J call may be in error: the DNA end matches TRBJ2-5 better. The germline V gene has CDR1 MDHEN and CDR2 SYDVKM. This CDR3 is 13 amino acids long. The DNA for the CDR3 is TGTGCCAGCATTGGGCAGGTGCTTGGGACCCAGTACTTC. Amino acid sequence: CASIGQVLGTQYF.

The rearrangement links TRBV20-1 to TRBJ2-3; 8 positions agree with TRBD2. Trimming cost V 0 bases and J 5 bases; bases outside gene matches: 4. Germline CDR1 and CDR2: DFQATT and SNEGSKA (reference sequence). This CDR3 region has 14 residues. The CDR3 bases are TGCAGTGCTAGAGAAGCGGGGGTCGAAGATACGCAGTATTTT. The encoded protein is CSAREAGVEDTQYF.

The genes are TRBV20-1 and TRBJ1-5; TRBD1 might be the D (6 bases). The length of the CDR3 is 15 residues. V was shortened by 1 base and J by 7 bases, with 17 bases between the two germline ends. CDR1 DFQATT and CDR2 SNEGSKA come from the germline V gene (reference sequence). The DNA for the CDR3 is TGCAGTGCTAGAGGGGCGACAGGTCGGGAACAGCCCCAGCATTTT. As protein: CSARGATGREQPQHF.

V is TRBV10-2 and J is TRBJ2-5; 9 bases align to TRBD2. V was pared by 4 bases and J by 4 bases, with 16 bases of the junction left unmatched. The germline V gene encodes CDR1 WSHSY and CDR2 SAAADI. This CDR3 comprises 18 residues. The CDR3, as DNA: TGCGCCAGCAGTGCGCGAGCACCCGGGACTAGCTCCGGAGAGACCCAGTACTTC. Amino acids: CASSARAPGTSSGETQYF.

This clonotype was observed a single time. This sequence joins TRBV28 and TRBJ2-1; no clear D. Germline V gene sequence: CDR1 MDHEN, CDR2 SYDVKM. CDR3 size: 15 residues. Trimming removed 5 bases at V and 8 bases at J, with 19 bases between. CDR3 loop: CASSPTGPGSDEQFF. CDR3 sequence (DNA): TGTGCCAGCAGTCCCACCGGGCCTGGGTCGGATGAGCAGTTCTTC.

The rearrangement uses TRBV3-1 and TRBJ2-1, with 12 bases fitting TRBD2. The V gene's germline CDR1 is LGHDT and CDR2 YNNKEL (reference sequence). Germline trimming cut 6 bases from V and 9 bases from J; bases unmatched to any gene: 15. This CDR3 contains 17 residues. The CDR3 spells CASRPSPLAGGEGEQFF. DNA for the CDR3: TGTGCCAGCAGACCCTCTCCACTAGCGGGGGGCGAGGGTGAGCAGTTCTTC.

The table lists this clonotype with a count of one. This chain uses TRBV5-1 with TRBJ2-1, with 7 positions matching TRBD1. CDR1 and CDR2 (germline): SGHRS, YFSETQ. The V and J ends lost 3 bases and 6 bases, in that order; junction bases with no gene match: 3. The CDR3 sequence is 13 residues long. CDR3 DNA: TGCGCCAGCAGCTCCGGGACAGTCAATGAGCAGTTCTTC. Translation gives CASSSGTVNEQFF.

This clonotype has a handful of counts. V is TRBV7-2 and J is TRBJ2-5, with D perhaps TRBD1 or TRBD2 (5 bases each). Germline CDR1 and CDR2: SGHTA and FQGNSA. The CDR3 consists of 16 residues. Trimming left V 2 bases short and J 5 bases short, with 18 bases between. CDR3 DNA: TGTGCCAGCAGCTTAATCGGGACGTCGGTCGGGGAGACCCAGTACTTC. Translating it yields CASSLIGTSVGETQYF.

CDR3 in amino acids: CATARGALGYTF. In DNA form, the CDR3 reads TGTGCCACCGCCCGGGGGGCGCTTGGCTACACCTTC. The V call is TRBV3-1, the J call TRBJ1-2, with a possible D match to TRBD1 (6 bases). The V gene's germline CDR1 is LGHDT and CDR2 YNNKEL (reference sequence). CDR3 length equals 12 residues. V lost 10 bases to trimming and J lost 7 bases, with 16 bases between them.

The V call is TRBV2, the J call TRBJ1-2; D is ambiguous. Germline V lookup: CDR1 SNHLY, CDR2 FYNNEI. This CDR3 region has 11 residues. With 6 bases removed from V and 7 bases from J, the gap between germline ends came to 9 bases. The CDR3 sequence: CASSQYGGYTF. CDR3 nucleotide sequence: TGTGCCAGCAGCCAGTACGGTGGCTACACCTTC.

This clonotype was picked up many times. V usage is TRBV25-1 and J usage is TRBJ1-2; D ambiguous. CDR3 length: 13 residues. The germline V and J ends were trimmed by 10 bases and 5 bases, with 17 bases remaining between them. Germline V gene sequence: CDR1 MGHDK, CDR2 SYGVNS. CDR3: CATRREGTYGYTF. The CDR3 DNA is TGTGCCACCCGGAGGGAAGGTACTTATGGCTACACCTTC.

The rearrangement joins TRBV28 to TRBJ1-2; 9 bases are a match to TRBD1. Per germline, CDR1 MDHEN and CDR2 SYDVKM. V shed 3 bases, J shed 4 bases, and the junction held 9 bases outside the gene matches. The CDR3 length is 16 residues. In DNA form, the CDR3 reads TGTGCCAGCAGTTTCCCCGGGACAGGGAGTTTCTATGGCTACACCTTC. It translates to CASSFPGTGSFYGYTF.

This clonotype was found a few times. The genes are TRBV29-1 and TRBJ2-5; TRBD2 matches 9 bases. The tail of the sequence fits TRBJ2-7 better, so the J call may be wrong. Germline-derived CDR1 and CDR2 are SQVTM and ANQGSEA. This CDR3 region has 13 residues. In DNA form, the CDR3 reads TGCAGCGTTGAGGCGGGGGGGAGTGACGAGCAGTACTTC. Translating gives CSVEAGGSDEQYF.

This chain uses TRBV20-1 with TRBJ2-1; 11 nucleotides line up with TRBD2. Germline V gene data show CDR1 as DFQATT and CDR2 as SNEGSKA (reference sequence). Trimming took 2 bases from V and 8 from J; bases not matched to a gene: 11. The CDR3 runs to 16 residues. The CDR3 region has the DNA TGCAGTGCTAGACGGCCTAGCGGGGGGCCAACGTATGAGCAGTTCTTC. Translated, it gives CSARRPSGGPTYEQFF.

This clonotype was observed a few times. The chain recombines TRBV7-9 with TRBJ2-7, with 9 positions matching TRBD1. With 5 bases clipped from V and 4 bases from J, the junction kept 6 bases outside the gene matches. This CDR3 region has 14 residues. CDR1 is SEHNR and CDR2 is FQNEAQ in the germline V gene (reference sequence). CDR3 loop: CASSPWDRAYEQYF. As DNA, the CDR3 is TGTGCCAGCAGCCCCTGGGACAGGGCGTACGAGCAGTACTTC.

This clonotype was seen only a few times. In nucleotides, the CDR3 is TGTGCCAGCAGCCGATCCGGGACAGGGTACAATGAGCAGTTCTTC. It specifies CASSRSGTGYNEQFF. The chain recombines TRBV12-3 or TRBV12-4 with TRBJ2-1; 9 bases are shared with TRBD1. With 6 bases clipped from V and 4 bases from J, the junction kept 7 bases outside the gene matches. The CDR3 length is 15 residues.

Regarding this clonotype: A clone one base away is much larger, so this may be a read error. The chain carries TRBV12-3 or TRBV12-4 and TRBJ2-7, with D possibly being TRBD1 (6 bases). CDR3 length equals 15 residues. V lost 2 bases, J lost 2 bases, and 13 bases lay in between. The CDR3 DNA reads TGTGCCAGCAGTTTAATTGGACAGACAACCTACGAGCAGTACTTC. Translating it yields CASSLIGQTTYEQYF.

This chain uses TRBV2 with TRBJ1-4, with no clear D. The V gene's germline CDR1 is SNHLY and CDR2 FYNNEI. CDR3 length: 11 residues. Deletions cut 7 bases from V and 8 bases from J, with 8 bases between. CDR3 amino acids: CASTIREKLFF. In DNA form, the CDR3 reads TGTGCCAGCACTATTCGGGAAAAACTGTTTTTT.

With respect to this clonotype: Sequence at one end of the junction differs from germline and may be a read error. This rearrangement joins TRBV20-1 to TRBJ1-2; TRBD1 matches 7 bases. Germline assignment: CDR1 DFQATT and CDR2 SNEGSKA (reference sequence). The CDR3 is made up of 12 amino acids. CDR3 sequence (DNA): TGCAGTGCTACACGAGGGGGCTATGGCCACACCTTC. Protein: CSATRGGYGHTF.